One sample yielded the 3 T cell receptor beta chains listed below, sequenced in a study of PD-1 blockade in classical Hodgkin lymphoma. Some clones are missing from TCRdb's copy, which holds only in-frame ones; the method was immunoSEQ multiplex PCR. The sample includes 100,000 or so clones, more than 70% of them seen just once. Regarding time point: cycle 4 day 1 (C4D1), after more than five weeks of nivolumab. Brentuximab vedotin exposure varied, and every patient relapsed after autologous stem cell transplantation. The sample was peripheral blood mononuclear cells (PBMCs), taken before the fourth cycle of nivolumab. The receptor set was obtained from a human donor with classical Hodgkin lymphoma.

The sample holds a few counts of this clone. V and J are TRBV19 and TRBJ2-7; possibly TRBD2 for D (5 bases). The V and J ends lost 4 bases and 3 bases respectively, with 10 bases between them. The length of the CDR3 is 13 residues. Per the germline V gene, CDR1 is LNHDA and CDR2 is SQIVND (reference sequence). CDR3 DNA sequence: TGTGCCAGTAGTAACCTCCGGGGCTACGAGCAGTACTTC. This codes for CASSNLRGYEQYF.

The chain combines TRBV6-5 with TRBJ1-5; no definite D call. Trimming took 5 bases from V and 0 from J, leaving 11 bases between them. This CDR3 is built from 15 residues. Germline CDR1 MNHEY, CDR2 SVGAGI. CDR3 coding DNA: TGTGCCAGCAGTAAAGACACCTATAGCAATCAGCCCCAGCATTTT. It is translated as CASSKDTYSNQPQHF.

This chain uses TRBV10-2 with TRBJ1-1, with TRBD1 matching 7 bases. This CDR3 comprises 15 residues. Unmatched junction bases numbered 6, after V lost 4 bases and J lost 1 base. CDR1 is WSHSY and CDR2 is SAAADI in the germline V gene. The CDR3 region has the DNA TGCGCCAGCAGTGTCAATAGGGGGCGGAACACTGAAGCTTTCTTT. Amino acids: CASSVNRGRNTEAFF.